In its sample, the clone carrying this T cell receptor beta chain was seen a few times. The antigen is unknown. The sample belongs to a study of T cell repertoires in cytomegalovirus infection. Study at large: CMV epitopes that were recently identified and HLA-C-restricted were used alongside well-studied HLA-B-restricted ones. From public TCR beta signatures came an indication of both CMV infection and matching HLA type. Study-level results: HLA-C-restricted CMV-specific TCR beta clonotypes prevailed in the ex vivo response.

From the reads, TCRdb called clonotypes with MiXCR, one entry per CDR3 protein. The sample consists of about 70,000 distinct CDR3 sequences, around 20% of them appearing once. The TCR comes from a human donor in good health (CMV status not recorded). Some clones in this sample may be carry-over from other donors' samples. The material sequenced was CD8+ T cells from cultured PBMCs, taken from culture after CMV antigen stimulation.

As DNA, the CDR3 is TGTGCCAGCAGTTACTCGATGGGGGATTCGGACACTGAAGCTTTCTTT. Translating it yields CASSYSMGDSDTEAFF. The chain joins TRBV6-5 to TRBJ1-1; a possible D gene is TRBD1 (5 bases). The CDR3 totals 16 residues. CDR1 is MNHEY, CDR2 SVGAGI, per germline. V was pared by 0 bases and J by 3 bases, with 14 bases between.